This TCR beta chain derives from a study of blood T cell repertoires in COVID-19. Study at large: From T cells, B-cell-depleted T cells, or PBMCs came the material, which was cDNA or gDNA.

Seattle cases were enrolled at active infection and followed longitudinally. In the authors' workflow: By means of reference gene primer amplification, nucleated cell counts were estimated. The data were produced by immunoSEQ multiplex PCR, yet TCRdb's version contains in-frame clones alone and is incomplete. That table gives V, J and clone size, and the DNA gave D and trimming. The sample has about 68,000 clones, approximately 90% seen once. This CDR3 comprises 14 residues. The germline V gene has CDR1 ENHRY and CDR2 SYGVKD. V shed 11 bases, J shed 5 bases, and the junction held 15 bases outside the gene matches.

The genes are TRBV10-3 and TRBJ2-7; TRBD2 matches at 7 bases. Sequenced input: peripheral blood. This sequence originates from a woman aged 45-59 years with COVID-19, enrolled during active disease. Written as DNA, the CDR3 is TGTGCCTCAGGGAACAGCGGGAAGAGTCACGAGCAGTACTTC. It codes for CASGNSGKSHEQYF.